A single T cell receptor beta chain is shown here with its context. Clones were sequenced by immunoSEQ multiplex PCR, and TCRdb holds only the in-frame ones, with some missing. The data contain some 8,000 clones, over 75% of them singletons. The data stem from a study of T cell repertoires in ileal Crohn's disease. The CDR3 runs 14 residues. V was trimmed by 6 bases and J by 4 bases, leaving 15 bases between them. CDR1 is MNHEY and CDR2 is SMNVEV in the germline V gene (reference sequence). The sample consisted of ileal tissue. The clonotype was recovered from an adult with Crohn's disease. This rearrangement joins TRBV27 to TRBJ1-1, with a weak D call TRBD1 (5 bases). The CDR3 protein is CASSQVRGGTEAFF. The CDR3 nucleotides read TGTGCCAGCAGCCAGGTTCGGGGGGGCACTGAAGCTTTCTTT.